The subject of this entry is one TCR beta chain. Distinct nucleotide sequences in the sample also encode this CDR3. These data come from a study of cytomegalovirus exposure and HLA in healthy donors. Trimming pared 4 bases from V and 2 bases from J, leaving 14 bases between. The CDR3 contains 15 residues. Germline CDR1 and CDR2: SEHNR and FQNEAQ (reference sequence). Primers included in the PCR were 60 Vbeta and 13 Jbeta primers. Data came from immunoSEQ multiplex PCR; TCRdb stores just in-frame clones and leaves some out. The table lists fewer than 250,000 clones, 85% of them singletons. The chain carries TRBV7-9 and TRBJ1-1; D is perhaps TRBD1 (6 bases). Input material: PBMCs. The TCR was taken from a human donor in good health. This CDR3 reads CASSYPGQLNTEAFF. The CDR3 DNA reads as TGTGCCAGCAGCTACCCCGGACAGTTAAACACTGAAGCTTTCTTT.